This T cell receptor (beta chain) emerged from a study of tumor-infiltrating lymphocytes in primary liver carcinoma. Study-wide context: The study obtained roughly 3.65 to 7.13 million productive TCRbeta reads per sample, similar across tissue types. Points from the study as a whole: Overlap between tumor regions exceeded overlap of tumor with adjacent tissue or blood.

The CDR3 loop spans 14 amino acids. Trimming cost V 4 bases and J 6 bases; bases outside gene matches: 6. CDR1 and CDR2 from the germline V gene are MDHEN and SYDVKM. A constant-region primer primed TCR beta cDNA synthesis from 500 ng of total RNA. Nested multiplex PCR, run for three rounds with slightly modified ARM-PCR, yielded TCR beta libraries. Researchers ran the first two PCR rounds for ten to eleven cycles each with TRBV1-TRBV30 forward primers and a C-beta reverse primer. TCRdb ran MiXCR on the multiplex PCR reads and lists one entry per CDR3 protein. The sample contains about 120,000 distinct CDR3 sequences, around 65% of which appear only once. It was from roughly 20-30 mg of unsorted bulk tissue that RNA and DNA were co-extracted. Cases comprised patients with primary liver carcinoma who received surgical resection. About this clonotype itself: Antigen unknown. Possible read error: a much larger clone is one base away. The CDR3 carries no conserved terminal phenylalanine or tryptophan, so it likely arises from a read error.

Sequences were obtained from tumor-adjacent normal liver tissue. The V gene is TRBV28, the J gene TRBJ2-3; 8 bases agree with TRBD2. The sequence came from a woman in her sixties or seventies with primary liver carcinoma and hepatitis B virus infection. The CDR3 here is CASSWSGSRDTQYS. The CDR3 nucleotides read TGTGCCAGCAGTTGGAGCGGGAGTCGGGATACGCAGTATTCT.